These 14 T cell receptor beta chains were sequenced from one sample in a study of blood T cells in healthy people across ages. Then a second PCR, running about 7 to 11 cycles, was carried out with a sample-barcoded 5' primer and a J-beta primer mix. TCRdb re-derived calls from the 5' RACE reads in MiXCR, one entry per CDR3 protein. The top ten hold around 11% of the sample, which has about 1.6 million distinct CDR3 sequences, around 35% seen once. The sample taken for sequencing was blood. Receptors were obtained from a woman in her 30s in good health.

Comments on this clonotype: One end of the junction is discordant with germline, which a read error may explain. The chain recombines TRBV7-3 with TRBJ2-6; 7 bases fit TRBD2. In germline, CDR1 is SGHTA, CDR2 FQGTGA. There are 18 residues in the CDR3. The CDR3 region has the DNA TGTGCCAGCAGCTTAAGGGCTAGCGGAAGCTCTGGGGCCAACGTCCGGACTTTC. It encodes CASSLRASGSSGANVRTF.

This clonotype has more than one count but fewer than ten. The V gene is TRBV3-1, the J gene TRBJ2-2; 11 positions match TRBD2. CDR1 is LGHDT, CDR2 YNNKEL, per germline (reference sequence). The CDR3 totals 16 residues. Trimming cost V 6 bases and J 5 bases; bases outside gene matches: 8. The CDR3 spells CASRPSGTSGTGELFF. CDR3 coding DNA: TGTGCCAGCAGGCCATCCGGGACTAGCGGAACCGGGGAGCTGTTTTTT.

This chain connects TRBV27 to TRBJ1-2, with 9 bases that match TRBD1. Germline loops: CDR1 MNHEY, CDR2 SMNVEV (reference sequence). The junction had 6 bases not matched to a gene; V was cut back by 2 bases and J by 5 bases. CDR3 length: 15 residues. The chain's CDR3 is CASSLIGTGPYGYTF. The CDR3 DNA reads TGTGCCAGCAGTTTAATCGGGACAGGGCCATATGGCTACACCTTC.

Only a few counts were recorded for this clonotype. A junction end diverges from the germline sequence, so it may reflect a read error. The chain carries TRBV20-1 and TRBJ2-3; a weak D match, TRBD2 (5 bases). CDR3 length: 13 residues. In germline, CDR1 is DFQATT, CDR2 SNEGSKA (reference sequence). The CDR3 bases are TGTGCCGGGGAGAAATCGGGCACAGATACGCAGTATTTT. It encodes CAGEKSGTDTQYF.

The chain joins TRBV5-1 to TRBJ1-4; 7 bases fit TRBD1. Trimming at V came to 3 bases and at J to 7 bases, leaving 6 bases not matched to a gene. Per germline, CDR1 SGHRS and CDR2 YFSETQ. The CDR3 is made up of 14 amino acids. The CDR3 nucleotides read TGCGCCAGCAGCTCAGGGGGTGATACTGAAAAACTGTTTTTT. This encodes CASSSGGDTEKLFF.

The chain combines TRBV10-3 with TRBJ1-4, with 10 bases identical to TRBD1. CDR1 and CDR2 from the germline V gene are ENHRY and SYGVKD. V shed 0 bases, J shed 6 bases, and the junction held 4 bases outside the gene matches. There are 16 residues in the CDR3. The CDR3 protein is CAISESRQGADEKLFF. The CDR3 nucleotides read TGTGCCATCAGTGAGTCAAGACAGGGGGCGGATGAAAAACTGTTTTTT.

This clonotype was observed a handful of times. CDR3 sequence reads: CSVADRLLDEKLFF. The DNA of the CDR3 is TGCAGCGTAGCGGACAGGCTGTTGGATGAAAAACTGTTTTTT. The chain combines TRBV29-1 with TRBJ1-4; 7 bases map to TRBD1. CDR1 is SQVTM, CDR2 ANQGSEA, per germline. The CDR3 has 14 residues. J lost 6 bases, V lost 6 bases, and 10 bases had no gene match.

This chain joins TRBV29-1 and TRBJ1-5; D unclear. V was pared by 6 bases and J by 2 bases, with 14 bases between. CDR3 size: 14 residues. Germline V gene lookup returns CDR1 SQVTM and CDR2 ANQGSEA. The CDR3 sequence: CSVTEEDGNQPQHF. The DNA of the CDR3 is TGCAGCGTGACGGAGGAAGATGGCAATCAGCCCCAGCATTTT.

Only one count was recorded for this clonotype. The chain uses TRBV9 and TRBJ2-5, with 12 bases fitting TRBD2. Per germline, CDR1 SGDLS and CDR2 YYNGEE. The J segment lost 4 bases and the V segment lost 2 bases, leaving 12 bases of the junction unmatched. This CDR3 contains 18 residues. CDR3 sequence: CASSVSGLAGPSSETQYF. Here the CDR3 DNA reads TGTGCCAGCAGCGTTTCGGGACTAGCGGGCCCCTCGTCAGAGACCCAGTACTTC. Supplemented by reference TRBV9 and TRBJ2-5, the full variable domain reads DSGVTQTPKHLITATGQRVTLRCSPRSGDLSVYWYQQSLDQGLQFLIQYYNGEERAKGNILERFSAQQFPDLHSELNLSSLELGDSALYFCASSVSGLAGPSSETQYFGPGTRLLVL.

This clonotype showed up many times. This sequence joins TRBV9 and TRBJ1-4, with D uncertain. The CDR3 is 15 amino acids. V lost 5 bases and J 4 bases, leaving 15 bases between the germline ends. The germline gives CDR1 SGDLS, CDR2 YYNGEE. The CDR3 sequence: CASSPSWTVNEKLFF. The CDR3 DNA is TGTGCCAGCAGTCCTTCCTGGACGGTTAATGAAAAACTGTTTTTT.

The chain is built from TRBV20-1 and TRBJ2-5; 14 bases fit TRBD2. The CDR3 totals 16 residues. The germline CDR1 and CDR2 sequences are DFQATT and SNEGSKA (reference sequence). V lost 6 bases and J lost 1; bases outside the gene matches: 7. The CDR3 protein is CSATGTSGGTQETQYF. CDR3 sequence (DNA): TGCAGTGCAACTGGGACTAGCGGGGGTACCCAAGAGACCCAGTACTTC.

This clonotype was counted only a few times. The V and J genes are TRBV20-1 and TRBJ2-1; weak D call: TRBD2 (5 bases). The CDR3 covers 16 residues. CDR1 is DFQATT and CDR2 is SNEGSKA in the germline V gene (reference sequence). V lost 6 bases to trimming and J lost 8 bases, with 26 bases between them. The CDR3 DNA sequence: TGCAGTGCCCAAGAGGTGGGAGCCACGATCTGGGATGAGCAGTTCTTC. Translating gives CSAQEVGATIWDEQFF.

Comment on this clonotype: The germline gene is not matched at one end of the junction; a read error may be the cause. The chain is built from TRBV4-1 and TRBJ1-1, with a tentative D call TRBD1 (5 bases). The germline CDR1 and CDR2 sequences are MGHRA and YSYEKL. The CDR3 sequence is 15 residues long. The CDR3 is CASGQGWAGYTEAFF. The CDR3 nucleotides read TGCGCCAGCGGCCAAGGGTGGGCAGGGTACACTGAAGCTTTCTTT.

Concerning this clonotype itself: Its ends do not fully match the called genes, so a read error is possible. The chain links TRBV20-1 to TRBJ2-5, with D possibly TRBD1 on 5 matching bases. The CDR3 is 14 amino acids. Germline CDR1 is DFQATT and CDR2 is SNEGSKA (reference sequence). The CDR3 reads CNAKPGYSQETQYF. As DNA, the CDR3 is TGCAATGCTAAGCCAGGGTATTCCCAAGAGACCCAGTACTTC.